Described below is a single TCR beta chain sequence and its context. Its antigen is not known. The repertoire was sequenced with immunoSEQ multiplex PCR; TCRdb's copy has only in-frame clones and lacks some. Of about 12,000 clones listed, around 80% were seen once; the top ten hold less than 30%. Trimming pared 0 bases from V and 0 bases from J, leaving 9 bases between. This CDR3 spans 16 amino acids. In germline, CDR1 is MGHRA, CDR2 YSYEKL. This entry is derived from a study of radiotherapy plus CTLA-4 blockade in lung cancer. Across the whole study: Of the patients, 18% showed objective responses and roughly 30% attained disease control. Study-wide results and limits: Alongside interferon-beta, early blood T cell clone dynamics were reportedly the best predictor of response. Clones derived from tumor TCRs expanded in blood after radiotherapy plus ipilimumab.

This chain links TRBV4-1 with TRBJ1-3; D ambiguous. The receptor's source is a human donor with non-small cell lung cancer that progressed on radiotherapy plus ipilimumab. This sample comprised peripheral blood, obtained from a patient treated with radiotherapy plus ipilimumab. In nucleotides, the CDR3 is TGCGCCAGCAGCCAAGACAGGAAGATCTCTGGAAACACCATATATTTT. Its translation: CASSQDRKISGNTIYF.